A selection of T cell receptor beta chains follows, all from one sample in a study of blood T cell repertoires in COVID-19. Profiled with immunoSEQ multiplex PCR; TCRdb holds only in-frame clones, not every one. In the table there are roughly 30,000 clones, around 90% of which are singletons. The sequenced material came from peripheral blood. These TCRs come from a man between 65 and 85 years old with acute or convalescent COVID-19. Each CDR3 is given with its conserved first and last residue. D genes are given only for firm matches. Some rows mark clone size as missing; the rest say once, few, many or name a class of expanded clone.

abundance | j_gene | v_gene | d_gene | CDR3nt | CDR3aa
many | TRBJ1-3 | TRBV5-1 | TRBD1 | TGCGCCAGCAGCCCCACAGGGGGAGCTGGAAACACCATATATTTT | CASSPTGGAGNTIYF
- | TRBJ1-2 | TRBV5-6 | - | TGTGCCAGCAGCATCGCGGGGGGAGGAGGTGGCTACACCTTC | CASSIAGGGGGYTF
once | TRBJ2-7 | TRBV24-1 | TRBD2 | TGTGCCACCGGGGCTAGCGGGGGGTACGAGCAGTACTTC | CATGASGGYEQYF
once | TRBJ1-1 | TRBV5-1 | TRBD1 | TGCGCCAGCAGCCTCTCAGGGGGTGTCACTGAAGCTTTCTTT | CASSLSGGVTEAFF
- | TRBJ2-7 | TRBV18 | TRBD1 | TGTGCCAGCTCTGCCGGGACAGGGGGCGTCGACGAGCAGTACTTC | CASSAGTGGVDEQYF
- | TRBJ1-2 | TRBV6-5 | - | TGTGCCAGTTCTAGCGGGAGATGGGACTATGGCTACACCTTC | CASSSGRWDYGYTF
- | TRBJ1-2 | TRBV7-8 | TRBD1 | TGTGCCAGCAGCTCTAACCCAGGGACAGCATATGGCTACACCTTC | CASSSNPGTAYGYTF
- | TRBJ1-4 | TRBV19 | - | TGTGCCAGTAGTATTCTAGGAGCGGATGAAAAACTGTTTTTT | CASSILGADEKLFF
few | TRBJ2-7 | TRBV7-9 | TRBD1 | TGTGCCAGCAGCACGACCGGGACAGGGAAAGAGAAAGAGCAGTACTTC | CASSTTGTGKEKEQYF
- | TRBJ2-7 | TRBV5-6 | TRBD1 | TGTGCCAGCAGCCTGCGACAGGGTAAGGGTCACGAGCAGTACTTC | CASSLRQGKGHEQYF
- | TRBJ1-5 | TRBV19 | - | TGTGCCAGCAGACTTCAGGGTGGAAATCAGCCCCAGCATTTT | CASRLQGGNQPQHF
- | TRBJ2-2 | TRBV3-1/TRBV3-2 | TRBD2 | TGTGCCAGCAGCCACCAGGGAGGGTCCGGGGAGCTGTTTTTT | CASSHQGGSGELFF
- | TRBJ2-7 | TRBV28 | TRBD1 | TGTGCCAGCAGTCACAGGGGGCCCTACGAGCAGTACTTC | CASSHRGPYEQYF
- | TRBJ2-5 | TRBV18 | - | TGTGCCAGCTCACCGAGGGGAACAGGGCAAGAGACCCAGTACTTC | CASSPRGTGQETQYF
- | TRBJ1-3 | TRBV5-6 | - | TGTGCCAGCAGCCGCCGGGGGGCCTACACCATATATTTT | CASSRRGAYTIYF
- | TRBJ2-7 | TRBV7-2 | TRBD2 | TGTGCCAGCAGCTTATATAGCGGGATCGACGAGCAGTACTTC | CASSLYSGIDEQYF
- | TRBJ1-6 | TRBV2 | - | TGTGCCAGCAGTCGAGACAGACGATCGGAGTCCCTCCACTTT | CASSRDRRSESLHF
- | TRBJ2-2 | TRBV7-8 | TRBD1 | TGTGCCAGCAGGAGACCGGGACAGCCACTGCTATCGAACACCGGGGAGCTGTTTTTT | CASRRPGQPLLSNTGELFF